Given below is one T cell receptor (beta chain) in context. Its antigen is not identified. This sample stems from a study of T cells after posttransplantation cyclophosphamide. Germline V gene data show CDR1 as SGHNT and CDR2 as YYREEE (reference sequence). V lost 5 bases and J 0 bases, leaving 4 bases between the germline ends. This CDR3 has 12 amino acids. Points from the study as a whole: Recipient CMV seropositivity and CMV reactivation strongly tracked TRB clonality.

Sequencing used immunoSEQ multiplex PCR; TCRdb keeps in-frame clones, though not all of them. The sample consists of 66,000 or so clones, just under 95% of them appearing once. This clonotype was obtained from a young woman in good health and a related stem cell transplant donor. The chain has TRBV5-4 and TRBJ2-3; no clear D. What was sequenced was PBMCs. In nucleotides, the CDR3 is TGTGCCAGCAGGTCTAGCACAGATACGCAGTATTTT. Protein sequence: CASRSSTDTQYF.